These 27 T cell receptor beta chains were all obtained from the same sample, sequenced in a study of blood T cells in healthy people across ages. A sample-barcoded 5' primer and a J-beta primer mix were used in a second PCR of roughly 6 to 11 cycles. TCRdb analysed the 5' RACE reads with MiXCR anew, one entry per CDR3 protein. The table lists about 630,000 distinct CDR3 sequences, around 21% of them singletons. Material for sequencing was blood. These receptor sequences come from a man in his 70s in good health.

The V call is TRBV29-1, the J call TRBJ2-7, with 9 bases fitting TRBD1. Looked up from germline, CDR1 is SQVTM and CDR2 is ANQGSEA. The CDR3 sequence is 12 residues long. After removal of 6 bases from V and 6 bases from J, the junction contained 6 bases not matched to a gene. The CDR3 DNA reads as TGCAGCGTGGGTGAACAGGGGGCCGAGCAGTACTTC. Protein sequence: CSVGEQGAEQYF.

The rearrangement joins TRBV28 to TRBJ2-5, with 9 bases aligning to TRBD2. The DNA end is a closer match to TRBJ2-1, so the J assignment may be wrong. CDR1 and CDR2 (germline): MDHEN, SYDVKM. CDR3 length: 15 amino acids. CDR3 sequence: CASSGLAGIYNEQFF. The CDR3 bases are TGTGCCAGCAGCGGGCTAGCGGGAATATACAATGAGCAGTTCTTC.

This sequence joins TRBV5-1 and TRBJ2-7; D is uncertain. V gave up 2 bases and J gave up 5 bases, with 14 bases separating them. The CDR3 sequence is 14 residues long. Germline assignment: CDR1 SGHRS and CDR2 YFSETQ. The CDR3 DNA follows: TGCGCCAGCAGCTTAGAGCCCTCCTTGCACGAGCAGTACTTC. Amino acid sequence: CASSLEPSLHEQYF.

This clonotype was seen only a few times. The rearrangement links TRBV7-2 to TRBJ2-3; 11 bases agree with TRBD2. There are 17 residues in the CDR3. CDR1 and CDR2 from the germline V gene are SGHTA and FQGNSA. Trimming took 4 bases from V and 7 from J; bases not matched to a gene: 13. As DNA, the CDR3 is TGTGCCAGCAGCTCATCTACCGCGACTAGCGGGGCTAATACGCAGTATTTT. Its translation is CASSSSTATSGANTQYF.

The table lists this clonotype with a few counts. This chain connects TRBV4-1 to TRBJ2-1, with D perhaps TRBD2 (6 bases). V lost 3 bases and J lost 8, with 17 bases in between. CDR3 length: 15 residues. Looked up from germline, CDR1 is MGHRA and CDR2 is YSYEKL. CDR3 sequence reads: CASSQIPGTGDEQFF. The CDR3 coding sequence is TGCGCCAGCAGCCAGATACCTGGGACGGGGGATGAGCAGTTCTTC.

This clonotype appeared a few times. The chain has TRBV19 and TRBJ2-5; unclear D gene. This CDR3 has 13 residues. The V and J ends lost 5 bases and 5 bases respectively, with 12 bases between them. The V gene's germline CDR1 is LNHDA and CDR2 SQIVND (reference sequence). This chain's CDR3 is CASSAGSEETQYF. The CDR3 region has the DNA TGTGCCAGTAGTGCTGGCAGTGAGGAGACCCAGTACTTC.

This clonotype was recorded at least ten times. The chain employs TRBV25-1 and TRBJ1-4; D is perhaps TRBD1 (6 bases). The CDR3 length is 15 residues. The V gene lost 5 bases and the J gene lost 2 bases, with 12 bases spanning the gap. Germline V gene lookup returns CDR1 MGHDK and CDR2 SYGVNS. For the CDR3, the DNA is TGTGCCAGCAGTAAACAGGGTCTGACTAATGAAAAACTGTTTTTT. It translates to CASSKQGLTNEKLFF.

The chain couples TRBV28 to TRBJ1-4, with TRBD1 identical over 9 bases. V gave up 5 bases and J gave up 8 bases; unmatched junction bases: 9. The CDR3 totals 15 residues. Germline values: CDR1 MDHEN, CDR2 SYDVKM. The DNA for the CDR3 is TGTGCCAGCAGTGCGGGGACAGGGCAACAGGAAAAACTGTTTTTT. Translation: CASSAGTGQQEKLFF.

This clonotype has only a few counts. The chain links TRBV5-5 to TRBJ1-2; D ambiguous. The length of the CDR3 is 12 residues. Trimming cost V 4 bases and J 7 bases, with 11 bases left between them. Germline V gives CDR1 SGHKS, CDR2 YYEKEE (reference sequence). This CDR3 is CASSPTPSGYTF. As DNA, the CDR3 is TGTGCCAGCAGCCCGACTCCGAGTGGCTACACCTTC.

J is TRBJ2-5 and V is TRBV4-1; the match to TRBD1 covers 7 bases. This CDR3 is built from 15 residues. The germline V gene has CDR1 MGHRA and CDR2 YSYEKL. V lost 0 bases to trimming and J lost 3 bases; unmatched junction nucleotides: 4. This CDR3 is CASSQEVTGEETQYF. The CDR3 nucleotides are TGCGCCAGCAGCCAAGAAGTAACAGGGGAAGAGACCCAGTACTTC.

This clonotype showed up many times. This chain connects TRBV3-1 to TRBJ1-2, with D maybe TRBD1 (5 bases). Looked up from germline, CDR1 is LGHDT and CDR2 is YNNKEL (reference sequence). Trimming took off 1 base at V and 5 bases at J, with 14 bases between the two ends. The length of the CDR3 is 15 residues. As DNA, the CDR3 is TGTGCCAGCAGCCAAGGGGCAGGGAGGAGTTATGGCTACACCTTC. Its protein product is CASSQGAGRSYGYTF.

This rearrangement joins TRBV6-5 to TRBJ2-2; 8 bases map to TRBD1. The CDR3 consists of 15 residues. J gave up 5 bases and V 5 bases, and 7 bases lay outside the gene matches. CDR1 is MNHEY and CDR2 is SVGAGI in the germline V gene. CDR3 nucleotide sequence: TGTGCCAGCAGTCGTCCGACAGGGGCGACCGGGGAGCTGTTTTTT. Translating it yields CASSRPTGATGELFF.

This clonotype was detected only a few times. V is TRBV20-1 and J is TRBJ2-3; 7 bases map to TRBD1. The CDR3 is 15 amino acids. The trim removed 6 bases at V and 2 bases at J, leaving 11 bases unmatched. Per the germline V gene, CDR1 is DFQATT and CDR2 is SNEGSKA (reference sequence). CDR3 sequence: CSAQRGGGLTDTQYF. The CDR3 nucleotides are TGCAGTGCCCAGAGAGGGGGCGGTCTCACAGATACGCAGTATTTT.

The V gene is TRBV6-6, the J gene TRBJ1-5; 7 nucleotides line up with TRBD1. Trimming cost V 6 bases and J 5 bases; bases outside gene matches: 4. The CDR3 spans 13 residues. Germline V gene sequence: CDR1 MNHNY, CDR2 SVGAGI (reference sequence). CDR3 sequence (DNA): TGTGCCAGCAGACCAGACAGGGATCAGCCCCAGCATTTT. Protein product: CASRPDRDQPQHF.

This clonotype was counted at least ten times. One end of the junction fails to match germline, which may point to a read error. The rearrangement uses TRBV5-1 and TRBJ1-1, with TRBD1 identical over 8 bases. Germline loops: CDR1 SGHRS, CDR2 YFSETQ. This CDR3 has 14 amino acids. CDR3 nucleotide sequence: TGTGCCAGCAGCTTAGGACAGGGAGCAACTGAAGCTTTCTTT. This encodes CASSLGQGATEAFF. The whole variable domain, filled in from reference TRBV5-1 and TRBJ1-1, reads KAGVTQTPRYLIKTRGQQVTLSCSPISGHRSVSWYQQTPGQGLQFLFEYFSETQRNKGNFPGRFSGRQFSNSRSEMNVSTLELGDSALYLCASSLGQGATEAFFGQGTRLTVV.

This clonotype was seen more than once but under ten times. The chain is built from TRBV3-1 and TRBJ2-1; 13 bases fit TRBD2. Germline V CDR1 and CDR2: LGHDT, YNNKEL (reference sequence). The CDR3 has 16 residues. Trimming cost V 2 bases and J 7 bases; bases outside gene matches: 5. CDR3 DNA sequence: TGTGCCAGCAGCCAAAATCTGGGACTAGCGGGAAATGAGCAGTTCTTC. Residues: CASSQNLGLAGNEQFF.

This clonotype was detected many times. V and J are TRBV29-1 and TRBJ2-4; D may be TRBD1 (6 bases). The CDR3 contains 13 residues. The germline V gene has CDR1 SQVTM and CDR2 ANQGSEA. V lost 6 bases and J lost 8, with 17 bases in between. The CDR3 nucleotides read TGCAGCGTACCCGACAGGTTAGGGGACATTCAGTACTTC. The encoded protein is CSVPDRLGDIQYF.

In this sample, this clonotype turned up many times. The rearrangement links TRBV7-9 to TRBJ2-7; TRBD2 matches at 9 bases. The CDR3 is made up of 14 amino acids. The germline V gene encodes CDR1 SEHNR and CDR2 FQNEAQ (reference sequence). V lost 5 bases, J lost 6 bases, and 8 bases stayed unmatched. DNA of the CDR3: TGTGCCAGCAGCCCCGTTACTAGCGGGTTCGAGCAGTACTTC. It is translated as CASSPVTSGFEQYF.

In this sample, this clonotype turned up many times. This chain joins TRBV20-1 and TRBJ2-3, with D perhaps TRBD2 (5 bases). Germline V gives CDR1 DFQATT, CDR2 SNEGSKA (reference sequence). CDR3 size: 11 residues. V was cut by 3 bases and J by 10 bases, with 11 bases left in between. The CDR3 here is CSASGSASQYF. The CDR3 DNA follows: TGCAGTGCTAGTGGGAGTGCGTCGCAGTATTTT.

With regard to this clonotype: This could be a read error, since a much larger clone is one nucleotide away. The rearrangement joins TRBV5-1 to TRBJ2-1; D is tentatively TRBD1 or TRBD2 (6 bases each). Per germline, CDR1 SGHRS and CDR2 YFSETQ. The CDR3 is 16 amino acids. This CDR3 is CASSRAGGSSYNERFF. In DNA, the CDR3 is TGCGCCAGCAGCAGAGCCGGGGGCAGCTCCTACAATGAGCGGTTCTTC.

This clonotype was detected only a few times. In this CDR3 the conserved last residue, phenylalanine or tryptophan, is missing, so a read error is likely. The V call is TRBV20-1, the J call TRBJ1-4, with D possibly TRBD1 on 5 matching bases. Looked up from germline, CDR1 is DFQATT and CDR2 is SNEGSKA (reference sequence). Trimming removed 1 base from V and 0 bases from J, with 9 bases in between. The CDR3 totals 15 residues. The CDR3 here is CSARVGGTTNEKLFL. The CDR3 DNA reads as TGCAGTGCTAGAGTCGGGGGAACAACTAATGAAAAACTGTTTCTT.

CDR3 loop: CSARPPYTEAFF. CDR3 bases: TGCAGTGCTAGGCCCCCGTACACTGAAGCTTTCTTT. The J gene is TRBJ1-1, the V gene TRBV20-1; D gene uncertain. V was trimmed by 3 bases and J by 3 bases, leaving 8 bases between them. The length of the CDR3 is 12 residues. Germline lookup yields CDR1 DFQATT and CDR2 SNEGSKA (reference sequence).

The table lists this clonotype with a few counts. The chain carries TRBV4-3 and TRBJ1-1; unclear D gene. The V gene lost 3 bases and the J gene lost 8 bases, with 13 bases spanning the gap. CDR3 length: 13 amino acids. In germline, CDR1 is LGHNA, CDR2 YSLEER. The CDR3 region is CASSQEPLTEAFF. The CDR3 DNA is TGCGCCAGCAGCCAGGAACCCCTGACGGAAGCTTTCTTT.

Only a few counts were recorded for this clonotype. The chain joins TRBV5-1 to TRBJ2-3; D is ambiguous. CDR3 length: 12 residues. Trimming pared 4 bases from V and 4 bases from J, leaving 7 bases between. The germline V gene has CDR1 SGHRS and CDR2 YFSETQ. The CDR3 protein is CASSMVPDTQYF. DNA of the CDR3: TGCGCCAGCAGCATGGTGCCAGATACGCAGTATTTT.

This clonotype came up a few times. This rearrangement joins TRBV4-1 to TRBJ2-5; D tentatively reads TRBD1 or TRBD2 (5 bases each). V lost 4 bases, J lost 13 bases, and 25 bases lay in between. The CDR3 covers 15 residues. Germline-derived CDR1 and CDR2 are MGHRA and YSYEKL. The CDR3 reads CASSRLSNGADERYF. CDR3 nucleotides: TGCGCCAGCAGCCGTCTCTCAAACGGGGCCGACGAGCGGTACTTC.

This clonotype was detected a few times. CDR3 amino acids: CSAPFSFGPYNEQFF. CDR3 in DNA: TGCAGTGCTCCTTTTAGCTTTGGGCCCTACAATGAGCAGTTCTTC. The rearrangement joins TRBV20-1 to TRBJ2-1; the D is unclear. Germline CDR1 reads DFQATT; CDR2 reads SNEGSKA (reference sequence). This CDR3 has 15 amino acids. Trimming shortened V by 5 bases and J by 2 bases, and 16 bases separated the two germline ends.

V is TRBV12-3 or TRBV12-4 and J is TRBJ1-2; perhaps TRBD1 as D (5 bases). There are 13 residues in the CDR3. The V end was cut by 7 bases, the J end by 6 bases, with 15 bases between. CDR3 bases: TGTGCCAGCACCGCAGGAGGGGTGGATGGCTACACCTTC. This translates into CASTAGGVDGYTF.